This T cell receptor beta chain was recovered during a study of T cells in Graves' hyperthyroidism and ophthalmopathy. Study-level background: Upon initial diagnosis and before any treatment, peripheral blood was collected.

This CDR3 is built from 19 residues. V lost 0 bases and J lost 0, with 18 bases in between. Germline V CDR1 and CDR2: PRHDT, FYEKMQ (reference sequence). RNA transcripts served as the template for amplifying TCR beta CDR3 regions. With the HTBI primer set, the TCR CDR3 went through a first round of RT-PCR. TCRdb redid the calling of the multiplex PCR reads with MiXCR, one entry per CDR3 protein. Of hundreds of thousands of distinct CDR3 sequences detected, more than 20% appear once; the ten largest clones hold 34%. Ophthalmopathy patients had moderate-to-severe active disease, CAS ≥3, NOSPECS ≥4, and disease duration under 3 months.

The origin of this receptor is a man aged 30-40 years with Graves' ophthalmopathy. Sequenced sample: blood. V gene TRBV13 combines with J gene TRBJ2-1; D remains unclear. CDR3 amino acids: CASSLGPPGEFGSYNEQFF. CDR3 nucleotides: TGTGCCAGCAGCTTAGGCCCACCGGGTGAGTTTGGCTCCTACAATGAGCAGTTCTTC. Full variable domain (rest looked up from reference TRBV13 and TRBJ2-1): AAGVIQSPRHLIKEKRETATLKCYPIPRHDTVYWYQQGPGQDPQFLISFYEKMQSDKGSIPDRFSAQQFSDYHSELNMSSLELGDSALYFCASSLGPPGEFGSYNEQFFGPGTRLTVL.